This T cell receptor beta chain was sequenced during a study of Ad26.COV2.S vaccination and SARS-CoV-2 variants. The treatment denotes: 19 received Ad26.COV2.S at low or high dose, single or two shots; 5 received placebo; per-sample allocation not given. Sampling was done on day 63 after the first vaccine or placebo injection. TCRdb's copy holds only in-frame clones and misses some; the assay was immunoSEQ multiplex PCR. Of 400,000 to 450,000 clones detected, approximately 92% appear once; the ten largest clones hold 1.5% to 2%. Trimming removed 2 bases at V and 6 bases at J, with 8 bases between. Germline CDR1 reads SGHTA; CDR2 reads FQGNSA. The CDR3 extends over 13 amino acids.

This material consisted of peripheral blood, taken in a trial of Ad26.COV2.S vaccine versus placebo. The chain employs TRBV7-2 and TRBJ2-1; no reliable D call. This sequence originates from a person aged 18-60 years who received the Ad26.COV2.S COVID-19 vaccine or a placebo. In DNA form, the CDR3 reads TGTGCCAGCAGCTTAACAGATGGCAATGAGCAGTTCTTC. Translated: CASSLTDGNEQFF.